The 5 T cell receptor beta chains reported below all come from one sample, sequenced in a study of blood T cell repertoires in COVID-19. Assay used: immunoSEQ multiplex PCR; TCRdb lists only in-frame clones, some missing. The data show 90,000 to 120,000 clones, 80% to 85% seen once. The specimen sequenced was peripheral blood. All receptors derive from a human donor in a cohort sampled during active COVID-19.

The rearrangement joins TRBV30 to TRBJ2-1; no clear D gene. Trimming took 1 base from V and 2 from J, leaving 9 bases between them. Germline loops: CDR1 GTSNPN, CDR2 SVGIG (reference sequence). The CDR3 has 14 residues. The CDR3 spells CAWSGMATYNEQFF. In DNA, the CDR3 is TGTGCCTGGAGTGGCATGGCCACCTACAATGAGCAGTTCTTC.

J is TRBJ2-5 and V is TRBV19, with TRBD1 identical over 7 bases. The CDR3 sequence is 14 residues long. Germline CDR1 and CDR2: LNHDA and SQIVND (reference sequence). V lost 7 bases and J lost 5; bases outside the gene matches: 10. The chain's CDR3 is CASNNRGQGETQYF. DNA of the CDR3: TGTGCCAGTAATAATAGGGGGCAGGGGGAGACCCAGTACTTC.

The rearrangement joins TRBV7-2 to TRBJ1-1; D not certain. Germline CDR1 SGHTA, CDR2 FQGNSA. This CDR3 region has 13 residues. V gave up 5 bases and J gave up 3 bases, with 10 bases separating them. This CDR3 reads CASSLPPHTEAFF. The DNA for the CDR3 is TGTGCCAGCAGCCTTCCCCCCCACACTGAAGCTTTCTTT. Filled out from reference TRBV7-2 and TRBJ1-1, the complete variable domain reads GAGVSQSPSNKVTEKGKDVELRCDPISGHTALYWYRQSLGQGLEFLIYFQGNSAPDKSGLPSDRFSAERTGGSVSTLTIQRTQQEDSAVYLCASSLPPHTEAFFGQGTRLTVV.

The chain uses TRBV2 and TRBJ2-5; 8 bases align to TRBD2. This CDR3 has 12 amino acids. V lost 11 bases and J lost 5; bases outside the gene matches: 7. Germline CDR1 is SNHLY and CDR2 is FYNNEI. The CDR3 reads CALKRGGETQYF. CDR3 bases: TGTGCCCTCAAACGGGGGGGGGAGACCCAGTACTTC.

The chain combines TRBV9 with TRBJ2-2; weak D call: TRBD2 (6 bases). The CDR3 loop spans 18 amino acids. Germline CDR1 SGDLS, CDR2 YYNGEE. V gave up 0 bases and J gave up 1 base, with 16 bases separating them. CDR3 protein: CASSVGGGLALNTGELFF. Written as DNA, the CDR3 is TGTGCCAGCAGCGTAGGGGGTGGGCTAGCGCTGAACACCGGGGAGCTGTTTTTT. The complete variable domain, with remaining parts taken from reference TRBV9 and TRBJ2-2, reads DSGVTQTPKHLITATGQRVTLRCSPRSGDLSVYWYQQSLDQGLQFLIQYYNGEERAKGNILERFSAQQFPDLHSELNLSSLELGDSALYFCASSVGGGLALNTGELFFGEGSRLTVL.